A single T cell receptor (beta chain) is shown here with its context. The sample comes from a study of blood T cell repertoires in COVID-19. Study-wide context: Samples came from the United States, Italy and Spain, spanning acute and convalescent COVID-19. Nucleic acid was either cDNA or gDNA, and it came from T cells, B-cell-depleted T cells, or PBMCs.

Self-reported history from a screening survey and questionnaire set each donor's cohort. In the original workflow: The assay estimated nucleated cells by amplifying reference gene primers. Sequenced by immunoSEQ multiplex PCR; TCRdb stores in-frame clones only, minus some. V and J calls and clone size come straight from that table; D and trimming were deduced from the DNA. The repertoire holds a few hundred thousand clones, with around 93% as singletons. The CDR3 has 15 amino acids. V gave up 6 bases and J gave up 2 bases; unmatched junction bases: 6. Looked up from germline, CDR1 is ENHRY and CDR2 is SYGVKD.

This TCR was recovered from a human donor in a cohort exposed to, infected with or recovered from COVID-19 (not recorded which). The donor label of this sample is uncertain. Sequencing used PBMCs or T cells enriched from blood (not recorded which). The rearrangement uses TRBV10-3 and TRBJ1-2, with 10 bases fitting TRBD1. In DNA form, the CDR3 reads TGTGCCATCAGCCCGGGACAGGGGACCAACTATGGCTACACCTTC. Amino acid sequence: CAISPGQGTNYGYTF.